Sequencing of this T cell receptor (beta chain) was carried out in a study of blood T cell repertoires in COVID-19. Overall study: Samples representing acute and convalescent COVID-19 were sourced from the United States, Italy and Spain. T cells, B-cell-depleted T cells, or PBMCs supplied cDNA or gDNA.

This CDR3 comprises 15 residues. The trim removed 0 bases at V and 3 bases at J, leaving 4 bases unmatched. CDR1 SGHRS and CDR2 YFSETQ come from the germline V gene. Original data processing: Estimates of nucleated cell counts were drawn from the amplification of reference gene primers. Sequenced by immunoSEQ multiplex PCR; TCRdb stores in-frame clones only, minus some. Clonal size and the V and J genes are those of that table, whereas D and trimming came from the DNA. This sample has about 58,000 clones, with under 90% found just once. This clone was counted a single time. The sequence came from a man between 35 and 55 years old with active COVID-19. The chain recombines TRBV5-1 with TRBJ2-3; 7 positions match TRBD2. Sequenced input: peripheral blood. In nucleotides, the CDR3 is TGCGCCAGCAGCTTGGGGGGAGCGGGGACAGATACGCAGTATTTT. Amino acids: CASSLGGAGTDTQYF.